This T cell receptor beta chain derives from a study of control samples from healthy donors and cancer patients. Assay used: immunoSEQ multiplex PCR; TCRdb lists only in-frame clones, some missing. The table includes tens of thousands of clones, approximately 91% detected once. The CDR3 totals 15 residues. CDR1 and CDR2 (germline): SGHTA, FQGTGA. J was trimmed by 7 bases and V by 5 bases; bases with no gene match: 9. The sequence came from a woman aged 55-75 years in good health. The sample comprised blood. The chain links TRBV7-3 to TRBJ2-2; 8 bases are a match to TRBD2. DNA of the CDR3: TGTGCCAGCAGCCCCGGAGGACTAGCTATCGGGGAGCTGTTTTTT. This sequence encodes CASSPGGLAIGELFF.